Sequencing of this T cell receptor (beta chain) was carried out in a study of T cell responses to AZD1222 COVID-19 vaccine. Overall study: Some second doses came at about 4 weeks and others at about 12 weeks; these were pooled. Findings and caveats of the study: No day 14 peak samples; only post-peak repertoires were characterized.

Clones were read by immunoSEQ multiplex PCR, and TCRdb kept only the in-frame ones, dropping some. The sample contains roughly 97,000 clones, around nine tenths of which appear only once. In regard to this clone: Its antigen is still unknown.

Per germline, CDR1 SGHRS and CDR2 YFSETQ. V lost 3 bases to trimming and J lost 2 bases, with 11 bases between them. This CDR3 spans 15 amino acids. This sequence was found in an adult in good health. The rearrangement joins TRBV5-1 to TRBJ1-4, with D possibly being TRBD1 (5 bases). The source material was peripheral blood, sampled on day 0 of AZD1222 vaccination. The CDR3 bases are TGCGCCAGCAGCTCCCCGGGGACCACTAATGAAAAACTGTTTTTT. This encodes CASSSPGTTNEKLFF.